This T cell receptor (beta chain) was sequenced during a study of blood T cell repertoires in COVID-19. Whole-study context: Italy, Spain and the United States were the sources of the convalescent and acute COVID-19 samples. Nucleic acid was either cDNA or gDNA, and it came from T cells, B-cell-depleted T cells, or PBMCs.

Trimming stripped 8 bases from V and 5 bases from J, with 18 bases between. The CDR3 length is 14 residues. The germline CDR1 and CDR2 sequences are ENHRY and SYGVKD. Methods used by the authors: Amplification of reference gene primers provided the estimated nucleated cell counts. Libraries were prepared by immunoSEQ multiplex PCR; TCRdb keeps only in-frame clonotypes and omits some of them. V and J calls and clone size are given by that table; D and trimming were obtained from the DNA. Of about 260,000 clones listed, about nine tenths are singletons. This clonotype was obtained from a woman between 35 and 50 years old with acute or convalescent COVID-19. The specimen was peripheral blood. The gene calls are TRBV10-3 and TRBJ1-1, with D uncertain. CDR3 DNA sequence: TGTGCCATCGGGGTCGCAGGTGAGGGAACTGAAGCTTTCTTT. This sequence encodes CAIGVAGEGTEAFF.